One and the same sample provided the 26 T cell receptor beta chains below, sequenced in a study of blood T cell repertoires in COVID-19. Assay: immunoSEQ multiplex PCR; the TCRdb copy retains only in-frame clones and omits some. The sample lists about 250,000 clones; about 90% were seen once. The sample taken for sequencing was peripheral blood. The receptor source for this set is an elderly man with acute or convalescent COVID-19.

This chain joins TRBV4-3 and TRBJ1-1; 7 bases are shared with TRBD1. The CDR3 has 14 amino acids. Looked up from germline, CDR1 is LGHNA and CDR2 is YSLEER. V lost 3 bases to trimming and J lost 4 bases; unmatched junction nucleotides: 5. CDR3 in amino acids: CASSQDRIITEAFF. For the CDR3, the DNA is TGCGCCAGCAGCCAGGACAGGATCATCACTGAAGCTTTCTTT.

The chain carries TRBV20-1 and TRBJ2-7, with D possibly being TRBD2 (6 bases). This CDR3 has 14 residues. Per the germline V gene, CDR1 is DFQATT and CDR2 is SNEGSKA (reference sequence). Trimming removed 3 bases at V and 7 bases at J, with 19 bases between. CDR3 DNA sequence: TGCAGTGCTAGTTCGGGACTCGAGGGTGGAGAGCAGTACTTC. It translates to CSASSGLEGGEQYF.

The chain has TRBV2 and TRBJ2-1; no firm D call. Germline V gives CDR1 SNHLY, CDR2 FYNNEI. The CDR3 loop spans 15 amino acids. With 0 bases removed from V and 5 bases from J, the gap between germline ends came to 11 bases. The CDR3 DNA reads TGTGCCAGCAGTGAAGCCCCCACTCCTAACAATGAGCAGTTCTTC. Its translation: CASSEAPTPNNEQFF.

The chain combines TRBV3-1 (or the pseudogene TRBV3-2) with TRBJ2-3; D uncertain. Trimming removed 3 bases from V and 4 bases from J, with 11 bases in between. The CDR3 is made up of 14 amino acids. CDR1 and CDR2 (germline): LGHDT, YNNKEL (reference sequence). Here the CDR3 DNA reads TGTGCCAGCAGCCATGGGCGTTGGGCAGATACGCAGTATTTT. As protein: CASSHGRWADTQYF.

V usage is TRBV5-4 and J usage is TRBJ2-2, with no clear D. The CDR3 has 17 amino acids. V was pared by 0 bases and J by 2 bases, with 14 bases between. CDR1 is SGHNT and CDR2 is YYREEE in the germline V gene (reference sequence). This chain's CDR3 is CASSLEVDTLNTGELFF. CDR3 in DNA: TGTGCCAGCAGCTTGGAGGTAGACACTCTAAACACCGGGGAGCTGTTTTTT. The full variable domain, its missing parts supplied by reference TRBV5-4 and TRBJ2-2, is ETGVTQSPTHLIKTRGQQVTLRCSSQSGHNTVSWYQQALGQGPQFIFQYYREEENGRGNFPPRFSGLQFPNYSSELNVNALELDDSALYLCASSLEVDTLNTGELFFGEGSRLTVL.

The chain recombines TRBV6-1 with TRBJ2-5, with D possibly matching TRBD2 (6 bases). Trimming took off 0 bases at V and 5 bases at J, with 13 bases between the two ends. The CDR3 spans 15 residues. Germline CDR1 is MNHNS and CDR2 is SASEGT. In DNA, the CDR3 is TGTGCCAGCAGTGAAGCTGAACGGGAGCTGGAGACCCAGTACTTC. It is translated as CASSEAERELETQYF.

The chain has TRBV6-5 and TRBJ1-1, with 8 bases matching TRBD1. CDR1 is MNHEY, CDR2 SVGAGI, per germline. This CDR3 region has 15 residues. The ends lost 8 bases at V and 0 bases at J; junction bases unmatched: 8. This chain's CDR3 is CASRTGYGVNTEAFF. As DNA, the CDR3 is TGTGCCAGCCGGACAGGGTATGGAGTGAACACTGAAGCTTTCTTT.

The chain carries TRBV27 and TRBJ1-4; 9 bases fit TRBD1. In germline, CDR1 is MNHEY, CDR2 SMNVEV (reference sequence). This CDR3 spans 15 amino acids. The V segment lost 5 bases and the J segment 6 bases; nucleotides outside the gene matches: 7. CDR3 region: CASSPWTGAHEKLFF. CDR3 nucleotides: TGTGCCAGCAGTCCCTGGACAGGGGCGCATGAAAAACTGTTTTTT.

The chain combines TRBV19 with TRBJ1-1; a possible D gene is TRBD1 (6 bases). CDR3 length: 15 amino acids. The V and J ends lost 5 bases and 4 bases respectively, with 17 bases between them. Germline CDR1 and CDR2: LNHDA and SQIVND (reference sequence). DNA for the CDR3: TGTGCCAGTAGTGTCTCCGGGGGGGGGCTCACTGAAGCTTTCTTT. It codes for CASSVSGGGLTEAFF.

J is TRBJ1-6 and V is TRBV6-5, with TRBD1 matching 7 bases. Germline V gives CDR1 MNHEY, CDR2 SVGAGI. V lost 3 bases, J lost 9 bases, and 8 bases stayed unmatched. This CDR3 is 15 amino acids long. CDR3 protein: CASSYEGNRGSPLHF. CDR3 in DNA: TGTGCCAGCAGTTATGAGGGAAACAGGGGTTCACCCCTCCACTTT.

The gene calls are TRBV12-3 or TRBV12-4 and TRBJ1-4; tentatively, D is TRBD1 (6 bases). The CDR3 is made up of 13 amino acids. Trimming removed 6 bases from V and 7 bases from J, with 12 bases in between. The CDR3 here is CASRKRGGEKLFF. The CDR3, as DNA: TGTGCCAGCAGAAAGAGGGGGGGTGAAAAACTGTTTTTT.

A single count supports this clone. V usage is TRBV10-2 and J usage is TRBJ1-6; 9 nucleotides align to TRBD1. The CDR3 contains 15 residues. The germline V gene encodes CDR1 WSHSY and CDR2 SAAADI. The trim removed 7 bases at V and 5 bases at J, leaving 6 bases unmatched. This CDR3 is CASTNRGQDNSPLHF. The CDR3 bases are TGCGCCAGCACGAACAGGGGGCAGGATAATTCACCCCTCCACTTT.

In DNA form, the CDR3 reads TGCAGCGGCCGGGACAGGGGGGAACTTAGTGGCTACACCTTC. Protein sequence: CSGRDRGELSGYTF. The rearrangement links TRBV29-1 to TRBJ1-2, with 11 bases fitting TRBD1. Germline CDR1 reads SQVTM; CDR2 reads ANQGSEA. V lost 7 bases and J lost 7; bases outside the gene matches: 11. The CDR3 covers 14 residues.

This chain joins TRBV10-3 and TRBJ2-7, with 8 bases identical to TRBD2. The CDR3 is 15 amino acids. V lost 0 bases and J lost 4; bases outside the gene matches: 5. The V gene's germline CDR1 is ENHRY and CDR2 SYGVKD. CDR3 nucleotides: TGTGCCATCAGTGAGTCTGAAAGCGGGAGATACGAGCAGTACTTC. This sequence encodes CAISESESGRYEQYF.

This chain uses TRBV5-4 with TRBJ2-5, with 15 bases that match TRBD2. Germline V gene data show CDR1 as SGHNT and CDR2 as YYREEE (reference sequence). The V segment lost 4 bases and the J segment 1 base; nucleotides outside the gene matches: 2. This CDR3 is 16 amino acids long. CDR3: CASSVGLAGGQETQYF. CDR3 nucleotides: TGTGCCAGCAGCGTGGGACTAGCGGGGGGCCAAGAGACCCAGTACTTC. The full variable domain, with the rest looked up from reference TRBV5-4 and TRBJ2-5, is ETGVTQSPTHLIKTRGQQVTLRCSSQSGHNTVSWYQQALGQGPQFIFQYYREEENGRGNFPPRFSGLQFPNYSSELNVNALELDDSALYLCASSVGLAGGQETQYFGPGTRLLVL.

The chain employs TRBV7-9 and TRBJ2-1, with D hard to call. Trimming shortened V by 4 bases and J by 5 bases, and 18 bases separated the two germline ends. Per germline, CDR1 SEHNR and CDR2 FQNEAQ (reference sequence). The CDR3 runs 16 residues. The CDR3 bases are TGTGCCAGCAGCTCCCTCGAAAGTCGCGGAGACAATGAGCAGTTCTTC. Its protein product is CASSSLESRGDNEQFF.

V gene TRBV5-1 combines with J gene TRBJ1-4; tentatively, D is TRBD1 (6 bases). Germline V gives CDR1 SGHRS, CDR2 YFSETQ. V shed 2 bases and J shed 6 bases, with 11 bases lying between them. The length of the CDR3 is 14 residues. DNA for the CDR3: TGCGCCAGCAGCTTTACAGGGAGTGATGAAAAACTGTTTTTT. Encoded protein: CASSFTGSDEKLFF.

V and J are TRBV7-2 and TRBJ2-1; no reliable D call. The CDR3 length is 15 residues. V lost 1 base, J lost 4 bases, and 11 bases lay in between. Germline CDR1 is SGHTA and CDR2 is FQGNSA. Here the CDR3 reads CASSLGHPSYNEQFF. Here the CDR3 DNA reads TGTGCCAGCAGCTTAGGACACCCCTCTTACAATGAGCAGTTCTTC. Supplemented by reference TRBV7-2 and TRBJ2-1, the full variable domain reads GAGVSQSPSNKVTEKGKDVELRCDPISGHTALYWYRQSLGQGLEFLIYFQGNSAPDKSGLPSDRFSAERTGGSVSTLTIQRTQQEDSAVYLCASSLGHPSYNEQFFGPGTRLTVL.

The V call is TRBV28, the J call TRBJ1-4, with a weak D call TRBD1 (5 bases). The ends were cut back, 6 bases at V and 7 bases at J, with 15 bases in the middle. Germline V gives CDR1 MDHEN, CDR2 SYDVKM. The CDR3 is made up of 14 amino acids. CDR3: CASSPGGRFEKLFF. The CDR3 DNA follows: TGTGCCAGCAGCCCGGGGGGAAGATTTGAAAAACTGTTTTTT.

The chain uses TRBV13 and TRBJ1-5, with 7 bases lining up with TRBD1. Germline V gene lookup returns CDR1 PRHDT and CDR2 FYEKMQ (reference sequence). The CDR3 length is 15 residues. J lost 5 bases, V lost 0 bases, and 4 bases had no gene match. The chain's CDR3 is CASSLGGTAYQPQHF. DNA for the CDR3: TGTGCCAGCAGCTTAGGCGGGACAGCTTATCAGCCCCAGCATTTT.

The gene calls are TRBV6-5 and TRBJ2-7; 10 bases map to TRBD1. Germline V CDR1 and CDR2: MNHEY, SVGAGI. J gave up 2 bases and V 9 bases, and 7 bases lay outside the gene matches. The CDR3 contains 14 residues. The CDR3 is CASFRGQGTYEQYF. The CDR3 DNA is TGTGCCAGTTTCCGGGGACAGGGGACCTACGAGCAGTACTTC.

The rearrangement links TRBV5-5 to TRBJ2-1, with TRBD2 matching 7 bases. The V and J ends lost 6 bases and 8 bases, in that order; junction bases with no gene match: 17. Germline V gene sequence: CDR1 SGHKS, CDR2 YYEKEE (reference sequence). This CDR3 has 16 amino acids. This chain's CDR3 is CASTPLAGLSPHEQFF. As DNA, the CDR3 is TGTGCCAGCACCCCCCTCGCGGGACTATCCCCCCATGAGCAGTTCTTC.

There are a few counts of this clone. DNA for the CDR3: TGTGCCAGCATAATTGGTGGGGCGGCTGGAAACACCATATATTTT. Translation gives CASIIGGAAGNTIYF. The J gene is TRBJ1-3, the V gene TRBV6-5; tentative D call: TRBD1 (5 bases). The CDR3 covers 15 residues. Germline V gives CDR1 MNHEY, CDR2 SVGAGI. Trimming removed 7 bases at V and 2 bases at J, with 15 bases between.

V is TRBV19 and J is TRBJ1-1, with D perhaps matching TRBD1 (5 bases). CDR1 is LNHDA and CDR2 is SQIVND in the germline V gene (reference sequence). The V end lost 6 bases, the J end lost 6 bases, and 14 bases lay between the germline ends. The CDR3 contains 13 residues. CDR3: CASRPGWAPEAFF. CDR3 bases: TGTGCCAGTAGGCCAGGGTGGGCTCCTGAAGCTTTCTTT.

This clone came up once. The V gene is TRBV5-1, the J gene TRBJ2-1; 7 bases are a match to TRBD2. The V segment lost 0 bases and the J segment 6 bases; nucleotides outside the gene matches: 12. CDR1 SGHRS and CDR2 YFSETQ come from the germline V gene. This CDR3 region has 17 residues. CDR3 in amino acids: CASSLEVGLADSNEQFF. The CDR3 bases are TGCGCCAGCAGCTTGGAAGTCGGGCTAGCGGACTCCAATGAGCAGTTCTTC.

This chain uses TRBV5-1 with TRBJ2-7, with 16 bases that match TRBD2. Germline assignment: CDR1 SGHRS and CDR2 YFSETQ. The CDR3 totals 20 residues. V was pared by 3 bases and J by 0 bases, with 12 bases of the junction left unmatched. Written as DNA, the CDR3 is TGCGCCAGCAGCTCTAAAACGGGACTAGCGGGAGGGCCGGGCTCCTACGAGCAGTACTTC. This codes for CASSSKTGLAGGPGSYEQYF. The entire variable domain, with the rest obtained from reference TRBV5-1 and TRBJ2-7, is as follows: KAGVTQTPRYLIKTRGQQVTLSCSPISGHRSVSWYQQTPGQGLQFLFEYFSETQRNKGNFPGRFSGRQFSNSRSEMNVSTLELGDSALYLCASSSKTGLAGGPGSYEQYFGPGTRLTVT.